The source of this T cell receptor beta chain is a study of OX40 agonist ivuxolimab in advanced cancers. This table comes from immunoSEQ multiplex PCR, and its TCRdb copy is limited to in-frame clones, with some not included. The data contain around 95,000 clones, about 91% of them singletons. Whole-study results and caveats: Within 6 weeks, CD4+ and CD8+ blood T cells expanded clonally at 0.1 to 3.0 mg/kg. Certain nonresponders likewise exhibited a low normalized T-cell clonal expansion.

With respect to this clone: Its antigen is not identified.

Sequences were derived from CD4+ or CD8+ T cells sorted from blood, sampled in a trial of the OX40 agonist ivuxolimab. The origin of this receptor is an adult with an advanced solid tumor such as melanoma, head and neck, liver or kidney cancer.

CDR3 in amino acids: CASSPRTGQETQYF. In DNA form, the CDR3 reads TGTGCCAGCAGTCCAAGGACAGGGCAAGAGACCCAGTACTTC. The gene calls are TRBV27 and TRBJ2-5, with TRBD1 matching over 8 bases. V lost 5 bases, J lost 2 bases, and 4 bases stayed unmatched. The CDR3 is 14 residues long. Per germline, CDR1 MNHEY and CDR2 SMNVEV (reference sequence).